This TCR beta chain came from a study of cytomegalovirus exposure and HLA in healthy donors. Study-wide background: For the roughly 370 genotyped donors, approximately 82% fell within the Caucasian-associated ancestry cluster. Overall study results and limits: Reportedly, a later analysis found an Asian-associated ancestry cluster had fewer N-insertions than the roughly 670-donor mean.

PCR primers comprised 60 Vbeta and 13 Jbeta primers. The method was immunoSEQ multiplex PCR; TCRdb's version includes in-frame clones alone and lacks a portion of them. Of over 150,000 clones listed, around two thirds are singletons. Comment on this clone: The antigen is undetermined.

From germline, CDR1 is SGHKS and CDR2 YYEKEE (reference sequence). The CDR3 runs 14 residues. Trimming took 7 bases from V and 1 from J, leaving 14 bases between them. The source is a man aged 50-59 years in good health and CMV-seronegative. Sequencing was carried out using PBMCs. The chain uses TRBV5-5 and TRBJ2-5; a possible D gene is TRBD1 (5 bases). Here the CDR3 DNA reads TGTGCCAGCGACTCAAAGGGGCTCCAAGAGACCCAGTACTTC. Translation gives CASDSKGLQETQYF.